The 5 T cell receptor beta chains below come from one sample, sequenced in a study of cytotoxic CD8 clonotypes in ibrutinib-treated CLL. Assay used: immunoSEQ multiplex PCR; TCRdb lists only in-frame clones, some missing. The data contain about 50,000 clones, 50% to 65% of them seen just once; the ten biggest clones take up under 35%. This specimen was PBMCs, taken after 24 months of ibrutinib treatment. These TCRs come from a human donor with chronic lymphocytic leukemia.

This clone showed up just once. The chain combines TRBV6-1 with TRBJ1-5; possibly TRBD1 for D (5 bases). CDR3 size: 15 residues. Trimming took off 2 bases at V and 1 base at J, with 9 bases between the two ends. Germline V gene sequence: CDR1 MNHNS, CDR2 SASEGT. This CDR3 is CASSEPGRSNQPQHF. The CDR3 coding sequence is TGTGCCAGCAGTGAACCGGGACGGAGCAATCAGCCCCAGCATTTT.

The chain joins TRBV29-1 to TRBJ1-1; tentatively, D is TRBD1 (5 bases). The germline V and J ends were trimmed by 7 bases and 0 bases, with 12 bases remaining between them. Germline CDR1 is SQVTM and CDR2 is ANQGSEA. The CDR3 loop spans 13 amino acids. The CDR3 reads CSGVWGLNTEAFF. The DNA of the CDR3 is TGCAGCGGCGTTTGGGGGTTGAACACTGAAGCTTTCTTT.

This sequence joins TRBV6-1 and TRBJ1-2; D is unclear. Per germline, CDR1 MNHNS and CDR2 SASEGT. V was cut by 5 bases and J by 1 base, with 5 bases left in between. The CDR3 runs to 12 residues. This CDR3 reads CASSSVNYGYTF. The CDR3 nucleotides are TGTGCCAGCAGTAGCGTTAACTATGGCTACACCTTC.

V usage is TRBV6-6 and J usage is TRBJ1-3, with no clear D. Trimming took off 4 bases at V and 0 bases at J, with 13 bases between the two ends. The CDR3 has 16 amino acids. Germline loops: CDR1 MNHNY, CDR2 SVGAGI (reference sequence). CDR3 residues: CASSFAQTSSGNTIYF. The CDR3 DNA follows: TGTGCCAGCAGTTTTGCACAGACCAGCTCTGGAAACACCATATATTTT.

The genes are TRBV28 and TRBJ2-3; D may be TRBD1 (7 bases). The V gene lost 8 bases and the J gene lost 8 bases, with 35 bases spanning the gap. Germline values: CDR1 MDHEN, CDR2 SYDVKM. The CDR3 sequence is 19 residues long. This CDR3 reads CASGDFLGGGSPRRGTQYF. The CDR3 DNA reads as TGTGCCAGCGGGGACTTCCTAGGGGGCGGATCCCCCCGCAGGGGTACGCAGTATTTT.